This TCR beta chain is drawn from a study of metastatic and nonmetastatic thyroid tumors. Study-wide context: The comparison covered peripheral blood and tumor or nodule tissue in malignant and benign thyroid patients. Overall study findings and caveats: A significant increase in TCR beta diversity was reportedly seen in malignant thyroid tumors relative to benign nodules, in blood and tumor.

TCRdb ran MiXCR on the PCR reads. The sample gives 75,000 to 95,000 clones, more than 9.5% of which show up once; around 11% is in the top ten. This clone was seen ten or more times. Antigen: not known. From germline, CDR1 is SQVTM and CDR2 ANQGSEA. Deletions cut 1 base from V and 6 bases from J, with 10 bases between. This CDR3 is built from 12 residues. The entire patient cohort was treatment-naive prior to thyroid surgery. The clonotype originates from a female donor with papillary thyroid cancer or a benign thyroid nodule (not recorded which). Some clones in this sample may be carry-over from other donors' samples. This chain links TRBV29-1 with TRBJ2-7; D is ambiguous. Sequenced: blood. The CDR3 sequence: CSVEAPGGEQYF. The DNA of the CDR3 is TGCAGCGTTGAAGCCCCGGGCGGCGAGCAGTACTTC.